One sample yielded the 20 T cell receptor beta chains listed below, sequenced in a study of response to subunit inactivated influenza vaccine. Using its own MiXCR run on the RT-PCR reads, TCRdb lists one record per CDR3 protein. Of roughly 630,000 distinct CDR3 sequences in the sample, approximately 14% were seen once. This material consisted of PBMCs from blood, taken approximately 15 days before vaccination. These receptors originate from a man aged 50 to 59 who received an inactivated influenza vaccine.

A few counts support this clonotype. The chain carries TRBV6-1 and TRBJ2-7, with 8 positions matching TRBD1. The CDR3 has 13 amino acids. Germline V gives CDR1 MNHNS, CDR2 SASEGT. The junction had 5 bases not matched to a gene; V was cut back by 7 bases and J by 3 bases. This CDR3 reads CASKRTGNYEQYF. CDR3 DNA: TGTGCCAGCAAAAGGACAGGGAACTACGAGCAGTACTTC.

V and J are TRBV12-3 or TRBV12-4 and TRBJ1-2; no definite D call. V lost 4 bases and J lost 7, with 10 bases in between. The CDR3 is 12 residues long. CDR3 amino acids: CASSYQRGGYTF. CDR3 in DNA: TGTGCCAGCAGTTACCAGCGGGGTGGCTACACCTTC.

V is TRBV29-1 and J is TRBJ1-2; 9 bases are a match to TRBD1. The V gene end was trimmed by 3 bases and the J gene end by 4 bases; junction bases not matched to a gene: 6. Germline CDR1 and CDR2: SQVTM and ANQGSEA. CDR3 length equals 14 residues. The CDR3 bases are TGCAGCGTTGAGTGGGGACAGGGCGGCTATGGCTACACCTTC. Amino acid sequence: CSVEWGQGGYGYTF.

This chain uses TRBV6-5 with TRBJ1-2; a possible D gene is TRBD1 (5 bases). This CDR3 contains 12 residues. V lost 4 bases, J lost 8 bases, and 11 bases lay in between. CDR1 is MNHEY and CDR2 is SVGAGI in the germline V gene. The CDR3 loop is CASSSGIGGYTF. CDR3 nucleotides: TGTGCCAGCAGTTCAGGGATCGGCGGCTACACCTTC.

This rearrangement joins TRBV24-1 to TRBJ2-4; the D gene is possibly TRBD2 (6 bases). The ends were cut back, 2 bases at V and 7 bases at J, with 11 bases in the middle. The CDR3 is made up of 14 amino acids. Germline V gene data show CDR1 as KGHDR and CDR2 as SFDVKD. The CDR3 reads CATSDSSGVNIQYF. CDR3 DNA sequence: TGTGCCACCAGTGATTCATCGGGAGTCAACATTCAGTACTTC.

This clonotype was seen many times. This sequence joins TRBV20-1 and TRBJ1-2; D possibly corresponds to TRBD1 (5 bases). Germline CDR1 and CDR2: DFQATT and SNEGSKA (reference sequence). Trimming took 3 bases from V and 5 from J, leaving 16 bases between them. CDR3 length equals 14 residues. The CDR3 protein is CSARQRQGEYGYTF. The CDR3 DNA is TGCAGTGCTAGGCAGCGGCAGGGAGAATATGGCTACACCTTC.

This clonotype was seen only a few times. V gene TRBV18 combines with J gene TRBJ2-5; 7 nucleotides match TRBD1. Germline CDR1 KGHSH, CDR2 LQKENI. Unmatched junction bases numbered 7, after V lost 0 bases and J lost 0 bases. The CDR3 loop spans 17 amino acids. The CDR3, as DNA: TGTGCCAGCTCACCACCGATAGGGGGCTCTTACCAAGAGACCCAGTACTTC. It codes for CASSPPIGGSYQETQYF. The variable domain in full, completed from reference TRBV18 and TRBJ2-5, reads NAGVMQNPRHLVRRRGQEARLRCSPMKGHSHVYWYRQLPEEGLKFMVYLQKENIIDESGMPKERFSAEFPKEGPSILRIQQVVRGDSAAYFCASSPPIGGSYQETQYFGPGTRLLVL.

There are a few counts of this clonotype. V gene TRBV5-1 combines with J gene TRBJ1-1; no clear D. From germline, CDR1 is SGHRS and CDR2 YFSETQ. V was clipped by 3 bases and J by 5 bases, with 8 bases between them. CDR3 size: 12 residues. This CDR3 reads CASSSDRTEAFF. The CDR3 DNA reads TGCGCCAGCAGCTCGGATAGGACTGAAGCTTTCTTT.

The chain joins TRBV11-1 to TRBJ2-3; TRBD2 agrees at 8 bases. The germline V gene encodes CDR1 SGHAT and CDR2 FQDESV (reference sequence). The CDR3 spans 18 residues. Trimming at V came to 2 bases and at J to 1 base, leaving 11 bases not matched to a gene. CDR3 nucleotide sequence: TGTGCCAGCAGCTTATATCTGTGGCGGGAGGCACGCACAGATACGCAGTATTTT. Its translation is CASSLYLWREARTDTQYF.

The chain carries TRBV20-1 and TRBJ2-3; 7 bases align to TRBD1. Germline values: CDR1 DFQATT, CDR2 SNEGSKA (reference sequence). The CDR3 totals 14 residues. Unmatched junction bases numbered 9, after V lost 6 bases and J lost 3 bases. Here the CDR3 reads CSARPTGFTDTQYF. The CDR3 coding sequence is TGCAGTGCGCGACCGACAGGGTTTACAGATACGCAGTATTTT.

This chain connects TRBV30 to TRBJ2-7, with D unresolved. The CDR3 totals 11 residues. Germline lookup yields CDR1 GTSNPN and CDR2 SVGIG (reference sequence). Deletions cut 4 bases from V and 2 bases from J, with 6 bases between. CDR3 protein: CAWTRTYEQYF. In nucleotides, the CDR3 is TGTGCCTGGACAAGGACCTACGAGCAGTACTTC. The full variable domain, its missing parts supplied by reference TRBV30 and TRBJ2-7, is SQTIHQWPATLVQPVGSPLSLECTVEGTSNPNLYWYRQAAGRGLQLLFYSVGIGQISSEVPQNLSASRPQDRQFILSSKKLLLSDSGFYLCAWTRTYEQYFGPGTRLTVT.

This clonotype was detected only a few times. The chain has TRBV18 and TRBJ1-2, with no clear D. The CDR3 loop spans 14 amino acids. V dropped 0 bases and J dropped 4 bases, with 9 bases sitting between them. The germline V gene encodes CDR1 KGHSH and CDR2 LQKENI. CDR3 coding DNA: TGTGCCAGCTCACCACCAGCTATTGGCTATGGCTACACCTTC. It is translated as CASSPPAIGYGYTF.

This clonotype has more than one count but fewer than ten. The genes are TRBV28 and TRBJ2-1; D may be TRBD1 or TRBD2 (5 bases each). Germline V gene lookup returns CDR1 MDHEN and CDR2 SYDVKM. There are 15 residues in the CDR3. V gave up 6 bases and J gave up 9 bases, with 21 bases separating them. Written as DNA, the CDR3 is TGTGCCAGCAGAGATGGGGGAAGAAGGTCCGTTGAGCAGTTCTTC. This translates into CASRDGGRRSVEQFF.

There are a few counts of this clonotype. The rearrangement joins TRBV9 to TRBJ2-1; the D is unclear. The CDR3 extends over 15 amino acids. In germline, CDR1 is SGDLS, CDR2 YYNGEE. Trimming took off 0 bases at V and 0 bases at J, with 7 bases between the two ends. The CDR3 protein is CASSVGFSSYNEQFF. CDR3 DNA: TGTGCCAGCAGCGTAGGTTTCAGCTCCTACAATGAGCAGTTCTTC.

This clonotype turned up a few times. The V and J genes are TRBV6-5 and TRBJ1-1; D call uncertain. Trimming left V 6 bases short and J 5 bases short, with 10 bases between. The CDR3 totals 12 residues. Germline values: CDR1 MNHEY, CDR2 SVGAGI. CDR3 sequence reads: CASSQPWTEAFF. In DNA form, the CDR3 reads TGTGCCAGCAGCCAGCCTTGGACTGAAGCTTTCTTT.

There are a few counts of this clonotype. The chain recombines TRBV15 with TRBJ1-1; TRBD1 matches at 7 bases. J lost 0 bases, V lost 5 bases, and 9 bases had no gene match. CDR1 is LNHNV and CDR2 is YYDKDF in the germline V gene (reference sequence). There are 16 residues in the CDR3. The CDR3 reads CATSYRTGGLNTEAFF. Here the CDR3 DNA reads TGTGCCACCAGCTACAGGACAGGTGGCCTGAACACTGAAGCTTTCTTT. The complete variable domain, with remaining parts taken from reference TRBV15 and TRBJ1-1, reads DAMVIQNPRYQVTQFGKPVTLSCSQTLNHNVMYWYQQKSSQAPKLLFHYYDKDFNNEADTPDNFQSRRPNTSFCFLDIRSPGLGDTAMYLCATSYRTGGLNTEAFFGQGTRLTVV.

In this sample, this clonotype turned up a few times. The chain has TRBV7-9 and TRBJ1-4, with TRBD1 matching 10 bases. Trimming at V came to 5 bases and at J to 6 bases, leaving 6 bases not matched to a gene. Looked up from germline, CDR1 is SEHNR and CDR2 is FQNEAQ (reference sequence). The CDR3 has 15 amino acids. The CDR3 reads CASSAWTGGDEKLFF. Written as DNA, the CDR3 is TGTGCCAGCAGCGCGTGGACAGGGGGAGATGAAAAACTGTTTTTT.

CDR3 coding DNA: TGTGCCAGCAGCGCCGGGACTAGCGGGGGTGCTTCCTACAATGAGCAGTTCTTC. Translating it yields CASSAGTSGGASYNEQFF. This chain uses TRBV11-1 with TRBJ2-1, with TRBD2 matching 14 bases. CDR1 and CDR2 from the germline V gene are SGHAT and FQDESV (reference sequence). The CDR3 spans 18 residues. Unmatched junction bases numbered 7, after V lost 5 bases and J lost 1 base.

This clonotype has a handful of counts. The rearrangement joins TRBV5-7 to TRBJ2-3; 13 bases line up with TRBD2. TRBV5-7 has ORF status, its function being uncertain. The CDR3 runs to 20 residues. V trimming: 3 bases; J trimming: 0 bases; junction bases outside the gene matches: 13. The CDR3 nucleotides read TGTGCCAGCAGCTCAGCAATTGGACTAGCGGGGGCAAAGAGCACAGATACGCAGTATTTT. It specifies CASSSAIGLAGAKSTDTQYF.

V is TRBV21-1 and J is TRBJ2-5; the table names TRBD1, a call not compared with the DNA. TRBV21-1 is reported as a pseudogene. The CDR3 length is 16 residues. The CDR3 is CASSFMRQDPQETQYF. The CDR3 DNA reads TGTGCCAGCAGCTTCATGAGACAGGACCCCCAAGAGACCCAGTACTTC.